Listed below are T cell receptor beta chains from one sample, sequenced in a study of PD-1 blockade in mismatch repair-deficient tumors. This table comes from immunoSEQ multiplex PCR, and its TCRdb copy is limited to in-frame clones, with some not included. This table holds roughly 53,000 clones, roughly three quarters found once. Sequencing used peripheral blood, obtained 4 weeks after starting pembrolizumab. Every receptor here comes from an adult with mismatch repair-deficient cancer. Each CDR3 is given with its conserved first and last residue. The D gene is left open where the match is weak. Not every row has a clone size; where given, it reads once, few, many or a size class.

j_call v_call d_call clone_size cdr3_nt cdr3_aa
TRBJ2-7 TRBV11-3 . . TGTGCCAGCAGCCCCAACGACGGGGCATCCTACGAGCAGTACTTC CASSPNDGASYEQYF
TRBJ1-5 TRBV19 . . TGTGCCAGTAGTTCCGACATTCCCCAGCCCCAGCATTTT CASSSDIPQPQHF
TRBJ2-2 TRBV5-1 . few TGCGCCAGCTGGGCCGGCAACACCGGGGAGCTGTTTTTT CASWAGNTGELFF
TRBJ2-1 TRBV5-1 TRBD2 . TGCGCCAGCAGCTTGGGCTCAGCGGGAATCGACAATGAGCAGTTCTTC CASSLGSAGIDNEQFF
TRBJ1-4 TRBV2 . . TGTGCCAGCAGTGAGGAGAGGGATGAAAAACTGTTTTTT CASSEERDEKLFF
TRBJ2-3 TRBV5-8 . once TGTGCCAGCAGCCCGTTGGGGGCGTCCACAGATACGCAGTATTTT CASSPLGASTDTQYF
TRBJ1-5 TRBV7-8 . . TGTGCCAGCAGCCTGGGCATTAGCAATCAGCCCCAGCATTTT CASSLGISNQPQHF
TRBJ2-7 TRBV5-1 TRBD2 . TGCGCCAGCAGCTTGGCCGGAGCGGGATCGGAGCAGTACTTC CASSLAGAGSEQYF
TRBJ2-5 TRBV10-3 . once TGTGCCATCAGTGAGTCAGGTGGGGAGACCCAGTACTTC CAISESGGETQYF
TRBJ2-2 TRBV6-6 . few TGTGCCAGCAGTCGTGACACCGGGGAGCTGTTTTTT CASSRDTGELFF
TRBJ2-7 TRBV19 TRBD1 . TGTGCCAGTAGTCCCAGAGCGCCGGGACAGGGGTTGTCCTACGAGCAGTACTTC CASSPRAPGQGLSYEQYF
TRBJ1-1 TRBV13 . . TGTGCCAGCATTCTGGGGAGTGAAGCTTTCTTT CASILGSEAFF
TRBJ2-5 TRBV7-9 . . TGTGCCAGCAGCCAAGTATCGGGAGCAGGGGAGACCCAGTACTTC CASSQVSGAGETQYF
TRBJ1-2 TRBV7-9 . . TGTGCCAGCAGCTCCTCCGGACATGCTAACTATGGCTACACCTTC CASSSSGHANYGYTF
TRBJ2-7 TRBV14 TRBD2 . TGTGCCAGCAGCCAAGAATACGGACTAGCCCTCTCCTACGAGCAGTACTTC CASSQEYGLALSYEQYF
TRBJ1-5 TRBV6-5 TRBD1 . TGTGCCAGCAGACTACAGGGGACAGCCAATCAGCCCCAGCATTTT CASRLQGTANQPQHF
TRBJ1-5 TRBV6-6 . few TGTGCCAGCAGTTACCGGCGGGATCAGCCCCAGCATTTT CASSYRRDQPQHF
TRBJ2-7 TRBV2 TRBD1 . TGTGCCAGCAGTGAAACGGGACAGGGTTACGAGCAGTACTTC CASSETGQGYEQYF
TRBJ1-1 TRBV29-1 TRBD1 . TGCAGCGCCGGGGGGACAGGGGTTCGGGGCACTGAAGCTTTCTTT CSAGGTGVRGTEAFF
TRBJ1-4 TRBV7-9 TRBD1 . TGTGCCAGCAGCGCCGGACAGGGTTCTAATGAAAAACTGTTTTTT CASSAGQGSNEKLFF
TRBJ2-1 TRBV5-1 . . TGCGCCAGCAGCTTGGCAGTCCAACTACAACCCAATGAGCAGTTCTTC CASSLAVQLQPNEQFF
TRBJ2-3 TRBV30 . . TGTGCCTGGAGTTCCGAAAACACAGATACGCAGTATTTT CAWSSENTDTQYF
TRBJ2-7 TRBV4-3 . . TGCGCCAGCAGCCGTCAGCGAGGGGGAGGGATCTCCTACGAGCAGTACTTC CASSRQRGGGISYEQYF
TRBJ1-2 TRBV7-3 . . TGTGCCAGCAGCTTAACCATGAGCTCCCAGGGGCCCTTCGGTTACAGCTACACCTTC CASSLTMSSQGPFGYSYTF
TRBJ2-1 TRBV15 . . TGTGCCACCAGCAGAGACCAGGACAGTAGATACAATGAGCAGTTCTTC CATSRDQDSRYNEQFF
TRBJ2-4 TRBV30 . . TGTGCCTGGAGTGCCCCCCTTGGGGGGTCTGCCAAAAACATTCAGTACTTC CAWSAPLGGSAKNIQYF
TRBJ2-1 TRBV2 TRBD2 . TGTGCCAGCACGAGGGCTAGCGGGAGTGTGGAGCAGTTCTTC CASTRASGSVEQFF